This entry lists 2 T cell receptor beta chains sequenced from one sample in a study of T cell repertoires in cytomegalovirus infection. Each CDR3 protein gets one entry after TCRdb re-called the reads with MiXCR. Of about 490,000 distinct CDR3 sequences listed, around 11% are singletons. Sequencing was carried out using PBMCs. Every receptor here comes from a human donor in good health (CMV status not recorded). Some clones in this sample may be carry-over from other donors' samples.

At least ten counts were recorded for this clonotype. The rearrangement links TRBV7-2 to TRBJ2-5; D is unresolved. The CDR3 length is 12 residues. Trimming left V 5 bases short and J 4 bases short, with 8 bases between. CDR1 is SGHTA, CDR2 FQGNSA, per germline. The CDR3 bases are TGTGCCAGCAGCCTCGGTGCAGAGACCCAGTACTTC. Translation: CASSLGAETQYF.

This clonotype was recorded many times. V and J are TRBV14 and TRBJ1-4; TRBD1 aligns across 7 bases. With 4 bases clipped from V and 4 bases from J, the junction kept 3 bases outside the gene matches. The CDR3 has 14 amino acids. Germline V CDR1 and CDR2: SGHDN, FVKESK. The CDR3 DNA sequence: TGTGCCAGCAGCCCGGGACAGCTTAATGAAAAACTGTTTTTT. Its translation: CASSPGQLNEKLFF. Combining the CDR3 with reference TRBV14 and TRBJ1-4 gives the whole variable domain EAGVTQFPSHSVIEKGQTVTLRCDPISGHDNLYWYRRVMGKEIKFLLHFVKESKQDESGMPNNRFLAERTGGTYSTLKVQPAELEDSGVYFCASSPGQLNEKLFFGSGTQLSVL.